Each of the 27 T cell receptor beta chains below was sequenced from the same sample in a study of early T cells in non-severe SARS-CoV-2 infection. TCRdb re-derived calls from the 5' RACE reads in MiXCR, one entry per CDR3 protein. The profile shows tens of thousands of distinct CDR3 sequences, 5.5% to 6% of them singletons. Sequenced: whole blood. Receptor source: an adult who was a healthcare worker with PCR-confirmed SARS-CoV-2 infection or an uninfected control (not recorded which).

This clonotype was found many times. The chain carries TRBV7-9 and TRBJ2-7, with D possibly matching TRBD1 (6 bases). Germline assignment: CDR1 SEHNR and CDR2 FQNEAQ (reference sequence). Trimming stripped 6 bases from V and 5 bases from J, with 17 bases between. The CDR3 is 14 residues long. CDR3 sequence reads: CASRPKQGSNEQYF. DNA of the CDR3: TGTGCCAGCAGACCTAAACAGGGTAGCAACGAGCAGTACTTC.

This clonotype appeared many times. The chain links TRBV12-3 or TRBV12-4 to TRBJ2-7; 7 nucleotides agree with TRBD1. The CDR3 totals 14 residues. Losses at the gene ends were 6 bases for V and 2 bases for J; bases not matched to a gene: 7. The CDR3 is CASSRQGIAYEQYF. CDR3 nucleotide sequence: TGTGCCAGCAGCCGACAGGGAATCGCCTACGAGCAGTACTTC.

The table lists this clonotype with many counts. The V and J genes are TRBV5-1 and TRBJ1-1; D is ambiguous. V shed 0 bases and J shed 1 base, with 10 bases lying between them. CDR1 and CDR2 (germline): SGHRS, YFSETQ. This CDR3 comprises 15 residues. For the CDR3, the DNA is TGCGCCAGCAGCTTGGACATGCCCCCGAACACTGAAGCTTTCTTT. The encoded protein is CASSLDMPPNTEAFF.

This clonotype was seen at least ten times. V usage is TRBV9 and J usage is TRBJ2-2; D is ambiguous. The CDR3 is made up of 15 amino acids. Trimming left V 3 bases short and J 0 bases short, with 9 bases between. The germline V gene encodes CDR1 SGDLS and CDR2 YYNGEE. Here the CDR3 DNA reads TGTGCCAGCAGCGCCGGCCCATCGAACACCGGGGAGCTGTTTTTT. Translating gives CASSAGPSNTGELFF.

The CDR3 DNA reads as TGTGCCAGCAGCTTAGTGTTTAAAGGGACCTACGAGCAGTACTTC. Protein sequence: CASSLVFKGTYEQYF. V usage is TRBV11-2 and J usage is TRBJ2-7; D gene ambiguous. The CDR3 has 15 residues. Germline CDR1 and CDR2: SGHAT and FQNNGV. Trimming took off 1 base at V and 2 bases at J, with 12 bases between the two ends.

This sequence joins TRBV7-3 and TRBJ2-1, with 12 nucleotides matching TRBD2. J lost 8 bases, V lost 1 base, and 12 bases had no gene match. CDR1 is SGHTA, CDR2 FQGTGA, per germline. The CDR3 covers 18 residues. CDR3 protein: CASSLRLAGGPINDEQFF. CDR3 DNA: TGTGCCAGCAGCTTAAGGCTAGCGGGAGGGCCGATTAACGATGAGCAGTTCTTC.

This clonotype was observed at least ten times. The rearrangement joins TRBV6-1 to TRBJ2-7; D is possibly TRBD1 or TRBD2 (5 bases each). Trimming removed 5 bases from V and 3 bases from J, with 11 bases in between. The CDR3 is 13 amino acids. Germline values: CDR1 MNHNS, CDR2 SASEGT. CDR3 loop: CASSTGGYYEQYF. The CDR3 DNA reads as TGTGCCAGCAGTACAGGAGGATACTACGAGCAGTACTTC.

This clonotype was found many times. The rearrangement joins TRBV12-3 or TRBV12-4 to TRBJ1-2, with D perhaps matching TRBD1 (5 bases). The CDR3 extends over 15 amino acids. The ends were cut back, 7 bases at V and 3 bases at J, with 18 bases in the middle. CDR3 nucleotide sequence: TGTGCCAGCACCCTGGGGGGGGGACCCCACTATGGCTACACCTTC. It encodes CASTLGGGPHYGYTF.

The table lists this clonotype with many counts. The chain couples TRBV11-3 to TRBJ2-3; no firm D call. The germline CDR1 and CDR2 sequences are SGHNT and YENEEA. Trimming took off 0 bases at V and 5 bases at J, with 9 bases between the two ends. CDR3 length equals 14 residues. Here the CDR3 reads CASSLDRVRDTQYF. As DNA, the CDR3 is TGTGCCAGCAGCTTAGATCGCGTGAGAGATACGCAGTATTTT.

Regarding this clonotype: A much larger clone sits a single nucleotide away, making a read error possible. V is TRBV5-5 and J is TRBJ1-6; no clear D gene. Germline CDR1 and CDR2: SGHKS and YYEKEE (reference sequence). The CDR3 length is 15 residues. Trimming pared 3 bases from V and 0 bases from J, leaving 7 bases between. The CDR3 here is CASSWWSSYNSPLHF. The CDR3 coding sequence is TGTGCCAGCAGCTGGTGGAGCTCCTATAATTCACCCCTCCACTTT.

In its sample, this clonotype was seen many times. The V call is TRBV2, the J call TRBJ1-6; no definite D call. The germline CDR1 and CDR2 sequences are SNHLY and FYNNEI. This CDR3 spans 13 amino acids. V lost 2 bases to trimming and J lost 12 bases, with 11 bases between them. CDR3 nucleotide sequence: TGTGCCAGCAGTGAACCCACGGCTCGACCCCTCCACTTT. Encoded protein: CASSEPTARPLHF. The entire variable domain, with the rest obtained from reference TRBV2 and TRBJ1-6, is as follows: EPEVTQTPSHQVTQMGQEVILRCVPISNHLYFYWYRQILGQKVEFLVSFYNNEISEKSEIFDDQFSVERPDGSNFTLKIRSTKLEDSAMYFCASSEPTARPLHFGNGTRLTVT.

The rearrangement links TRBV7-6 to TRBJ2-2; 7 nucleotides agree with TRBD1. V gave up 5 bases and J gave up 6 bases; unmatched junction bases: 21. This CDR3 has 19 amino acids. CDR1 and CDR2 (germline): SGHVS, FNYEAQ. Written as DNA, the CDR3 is TGTGCCAGCAGCATCCCGGGACAGACGACAGGCGTCCATTCCGGGGAGCTGTTTTTT. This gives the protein CASSIPGQTTGVHSGELFF.

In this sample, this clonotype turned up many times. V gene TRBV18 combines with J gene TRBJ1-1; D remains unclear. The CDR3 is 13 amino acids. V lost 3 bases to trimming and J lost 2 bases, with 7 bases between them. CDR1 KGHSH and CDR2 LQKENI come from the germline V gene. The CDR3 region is CASSPAPNTEAFF. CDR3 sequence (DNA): TGTGCCAGCTCACCCGCCCCTAACACTGAAGCTTTCTTT.

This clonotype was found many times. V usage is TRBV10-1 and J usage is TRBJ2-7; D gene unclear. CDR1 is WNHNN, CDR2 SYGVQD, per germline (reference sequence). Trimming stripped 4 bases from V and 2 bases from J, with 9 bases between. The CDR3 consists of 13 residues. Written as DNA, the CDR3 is TGCGCCAGCAGTGTATCACAAACCTACGAGCAGTACTTC. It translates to CASSVSQTYEQYF.

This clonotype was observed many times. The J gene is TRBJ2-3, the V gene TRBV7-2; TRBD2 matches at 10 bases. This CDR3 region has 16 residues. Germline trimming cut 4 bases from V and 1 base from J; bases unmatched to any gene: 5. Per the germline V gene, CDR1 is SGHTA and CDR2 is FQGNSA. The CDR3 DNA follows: TGTGCCAGCAGCTCAATACTAGCGGGACGCACAGATACGCAGTATTTT. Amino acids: CASSSILAGRTDTQYF.

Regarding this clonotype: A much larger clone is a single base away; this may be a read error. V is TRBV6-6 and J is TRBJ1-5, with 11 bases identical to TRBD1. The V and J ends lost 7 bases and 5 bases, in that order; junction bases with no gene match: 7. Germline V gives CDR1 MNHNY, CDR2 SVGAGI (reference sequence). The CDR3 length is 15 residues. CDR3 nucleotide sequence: TGTGCCAGCAACCCCAGGACAGGGGGCTATCAGCCCCAGCATTTT. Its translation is CASNPRTGGYQPQHF.

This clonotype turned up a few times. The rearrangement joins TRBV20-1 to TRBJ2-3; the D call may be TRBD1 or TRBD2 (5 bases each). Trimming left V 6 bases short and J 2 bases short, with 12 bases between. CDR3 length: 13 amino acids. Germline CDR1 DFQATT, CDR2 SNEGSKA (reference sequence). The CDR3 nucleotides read TGCAGTGCCGACTTGGGGACCACAGATACGCAGTATTTT. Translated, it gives CSADLGTTDTQYF.

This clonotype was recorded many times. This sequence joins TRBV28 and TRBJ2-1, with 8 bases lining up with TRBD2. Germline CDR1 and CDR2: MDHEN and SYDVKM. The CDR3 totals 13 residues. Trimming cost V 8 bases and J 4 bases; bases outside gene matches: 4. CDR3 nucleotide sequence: TGTGCCAGCCAGCGGGAGCGTTACAATGAGCAGTTCTTC. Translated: CASQRERYNEQFF.

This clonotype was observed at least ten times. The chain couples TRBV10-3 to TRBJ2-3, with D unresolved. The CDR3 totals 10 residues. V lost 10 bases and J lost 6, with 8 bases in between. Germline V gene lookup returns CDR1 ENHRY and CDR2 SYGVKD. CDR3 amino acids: CATALDTQYF. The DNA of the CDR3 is TGTGCCACCGCATTGGATACGCAGTATTTT.

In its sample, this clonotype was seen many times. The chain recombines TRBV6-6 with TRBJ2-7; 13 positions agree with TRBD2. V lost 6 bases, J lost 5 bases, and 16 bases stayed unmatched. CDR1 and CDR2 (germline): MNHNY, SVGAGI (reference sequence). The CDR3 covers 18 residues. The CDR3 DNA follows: TGTGCCAGCAGCCGATCCTTAACTAGCGGGGGGGCCCAGAACGAGCAGTACTTC. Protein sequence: CASSRSLTSGGAQNEQYF.

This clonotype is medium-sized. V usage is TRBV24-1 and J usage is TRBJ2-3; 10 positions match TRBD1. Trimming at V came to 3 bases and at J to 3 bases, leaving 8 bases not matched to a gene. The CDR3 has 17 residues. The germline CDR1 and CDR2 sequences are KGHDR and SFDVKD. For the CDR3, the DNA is TGTGCCACCAGTGATGCCGATCCGGGACAGGGGACAGATACGCAGTATTTT. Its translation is CATSDADPGQGTDTQYF.

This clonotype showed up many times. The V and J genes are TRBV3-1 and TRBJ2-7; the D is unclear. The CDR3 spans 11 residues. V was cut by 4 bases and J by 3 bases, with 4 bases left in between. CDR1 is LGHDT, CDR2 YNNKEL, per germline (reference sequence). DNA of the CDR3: TGTGCCAGCAGCCTCCTCTACGAGCAGTACTTC. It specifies CASSLLYEQYF.

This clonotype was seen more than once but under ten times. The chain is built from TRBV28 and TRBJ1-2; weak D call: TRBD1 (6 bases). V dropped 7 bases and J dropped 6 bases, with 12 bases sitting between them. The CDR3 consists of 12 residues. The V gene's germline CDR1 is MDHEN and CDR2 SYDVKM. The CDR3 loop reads CASNRGANGYTF. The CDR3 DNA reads TGTGCCAGCAATAGGGGGGCAAATGGCTACACCTTC.

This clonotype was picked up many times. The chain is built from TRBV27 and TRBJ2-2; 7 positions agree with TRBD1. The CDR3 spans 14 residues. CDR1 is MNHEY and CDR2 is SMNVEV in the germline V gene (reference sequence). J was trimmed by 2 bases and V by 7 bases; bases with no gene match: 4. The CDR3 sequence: CASNSGGNTGELFF. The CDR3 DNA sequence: TGTGCCAGCAACTCAGGGGGAAACACCGGGGAGCTGTTTTTT.

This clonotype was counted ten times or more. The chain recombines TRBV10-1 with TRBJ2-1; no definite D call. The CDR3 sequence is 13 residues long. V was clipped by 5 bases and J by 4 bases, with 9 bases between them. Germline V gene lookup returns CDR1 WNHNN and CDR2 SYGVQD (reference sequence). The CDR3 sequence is CASSSDGYNEQFF. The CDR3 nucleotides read TGCGCCAGCAGTTCGGACGGGTACAATGAGCAGTTCTTC.

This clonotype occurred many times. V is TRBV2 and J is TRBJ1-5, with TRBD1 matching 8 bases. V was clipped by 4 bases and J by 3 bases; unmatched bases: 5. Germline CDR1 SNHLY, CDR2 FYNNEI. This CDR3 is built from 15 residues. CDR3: CASSVDRGVNQPQHF. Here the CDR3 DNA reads TGTGCCAGCAGTGTTGACAGGGGAGTCAATCAGCCCCAGCATTTT.

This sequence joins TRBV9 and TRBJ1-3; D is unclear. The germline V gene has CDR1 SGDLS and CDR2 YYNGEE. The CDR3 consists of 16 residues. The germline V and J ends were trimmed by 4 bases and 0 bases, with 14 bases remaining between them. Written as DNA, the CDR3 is TGTGCCAGCAGCCCCGTCGGACTACGCTCTGGAAACACCATATATTTT. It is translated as CASSPVGLRSGNTIYF. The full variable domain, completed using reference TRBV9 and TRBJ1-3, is DSGVTQTPKHLITATGQRVTLRCSPRSGDLSVYWYQQSLDQGLQFLIQYYNGEERAKGNILERFSAQQFPDLHSELNLSSLELGDSALYFCASSPVGLRSGNTIYFGEGSWLTVV.